The rows below give T cell receptor beta chains drawn from one sample of a study of cytomegalovirus exposure and HLA in healthy donors. Assay used: immunoSEQ multiplex PCR; TCRdb lists only in-frame clones, some missing. This table has around 150,000 clones, approximately 78% appearing once. The sample was PBMCs. The receptors stem from a male donor in good health and CMV-seronegative. The CDR3 runs from the conserved cysteine through the conserved F or W. A D gene is named only where the DNA matches it firmly. Size is stated for part of the rows, as once, few or many counts, or as a class when the clone is expanded.

TRBJ1-5,NA,TRBD1,TRBV6-6,TGTGCCAGCAGATCCCCCGGACAGGGGGGTAGGCAGCCCCAGCATTTT,CASRSPGQGGRQPQHF
TRBJ1-4,NA,NA,TRBV11-2,TGTGCCAGCAGCTTTTGGGGGGGAAAAGCAACTAATGAAAAACTGTTTTTT,CASSFWGGKATNEKLFF
TRBJ1-4,NA,NA,TRBV7-2,TGTGCCAGCAGCTTAAGTGCAGCCAGGGATAATGAAGAACTGTTTTTT,CASSLSAARDNEELFF
TRBJ2-5,NA,NA,TRBV7-2,TGTGCCAGCAGCTGGAGAGACAGGGAGACCCAGTACTTC,CASSWRDRETQYF
TRBJ1-1,NA,NA,TRBV10-3,TGTGCCATCAGTACGGGGTTGAACACTGAAGCTTTCTTT,CAISTGLNTEAFF
TRBJ1-2,NA,NA,TRBV28,TGTGCCAGCACTTTCCTTCGGACAGAGGGCTACACCTTC,CASTFLRTEGYTF
TRBJ2-7,NA,TRBD1,TRBV5-1,TGCGCCAGCAGCTACCTTCCGGGACAGGCCTACGAGCAGTACTTC,CASSYLPGQAYEQYF
TRBJ1-4,NA,NA,TRBV7-2,TGTGCCAGCAGCTTAGCGGGAGGAAATGAAAAACTGTTTTTT,CASSLAGGNEKLFF
TRBJ2-2,NA,TRBD2,TRBV18,TGTGCCAGCTCACCCGGGACTAGCGGGAACTGGGAGCTGTTTTTT,CASSPGTSGNWELFF
TRBJ2-7,once,TRBD2,TRBV14,TGTGCCAGCAGCCAAGGGGGGGGGCAGTACTTC,CASSQGGGQYF
TRBJ1-6,once,TRBD1,TRBV19,TGTGCCACGGCCCGACAGGGAAATAATTCACCCCTCCACTTT,CATARQGNNSPLHF
TRBJ1-6,NA,NA,TRBV25-1,TGTGCCAGCAATATCGTAATGGGGGGGGCACGCCATAATTCACCCCTCCACTTT,CASNIVMGGARHNSPLHF
TRBJ2-7,once,TRBD2,TRBV2,TGTGCCAGCAGTGGACTAGCGGGCCAGCCGCCCTACGAGCAGTACTTC,CASSGLAGQPPYEQYF
TRBJ1-4,NA,TRBD1,TRBV28,TGTGCCAGCAGCATAGGGGGCGCTGATGAAAAACTGTTTTTT,CASSIGGADEKLFF
TRBJ2-7,NA,NA,TRBV7-9,TGTGCCAGCAGCTTAGGAAGCGAACCCTACGAGCAGTACTTC,CASSLGSEPYEQYF
TRBJ1-6,once,TRBD1,TRBV5-1,TGCGCCAGCAGCTTGGGAGGGGGCCTCAGTAATTCACCCCTCCACTTT,CASSLGGGLSNSPLHF
TRBJ2-7,once,NA,TRBV6-1,TGTGCCAGCAGTGTACTAGACGGTTCCGCCTACGAGCAGTACTTC,CASSVLDGSAYEQYF
TRBJ2-7,once,TRBD1,TRBV2,TGTGCCAGCTCGACAGGGTTCGGATACGAGCAGTACTTC,CASSTGFGYEQYF
TRBJ2-5,NA,NA,TRBV5-1,TGCGCCAGCAGCTTGGCCCCAGGGTACCAAGAGACCCAGTACTTC,CASSLAPGYQETQYF
TRBJ1-1,NA,NA,TRBV4-1,TGCGCCAGCAGCTTTCGCCCTGACATAATGAACACTGAAGCTTTCTTT,CASSFRPDIMNTEAFF
TRBJ2-3,NA,NA,TRBV5-1,TGCGCCAGCAGCTTGGCCGGCACAGATACGCAGTATTTT,CASSLAGTDTQYF
TRBJ1-4,NA,NA,TRBV4-2,TGTGCCAGCAGCCAAGAGGGGGCCAGTGAAAAACTGTTTTTT,CASSQEGASEKLFF
TRBJ2-1,NA,NA,TRBV20-1,TGCAGTGCTAGAGGGGGGGTTGAGCAGTTCTTC,CSARGGVEQFF
TRBJ2-7,few,TRBD1,TRBV28,TGTGCCAGCAGTTTCTCCGGGACAGGGCGAAACGAGCAGTACTTC,CASSFSGTGRNEQYF
TRBJ2-1,NA,TRBD2,TRBV18,TGTGCCAGCTCACCACAGGGGACTACGGGTGATGAGCAGTTCTTC,CASSPQGTTGDEQFF
TRBJ2-7,once,NA,TRBV5-1,TGCGCCAGCAGCTCCCAGACTCGCTCCTACGAGCAGTACTTC,CASSSQTRSYEQYF
TRBJ2-3,NA,NA,TRBV28,TGTGCCAGCAGTTTGAGCCTAGGTAGCACAGATACGCAGTATTTT,CASSLSLGSTDTQYF
TRBJ2-3,NA,NA,TRBV5-1,TGCGCCAGCAGCTTCAAAGATACGCAGTATTTT,CASSFKDTQYF
TRBJ1-1,NA,NA,TRBV15,TGTGCCACCAGCAGGTCTCCAGGGTTGAACACTGAAGCTTTCTTT,CATSRSPGLNTEAFF
TRBJ2-1,NA,TRBD2,TRBV27,TGTGCCAGCAGTCCCCCGGGGGGAGCAGGTAATGAGCAGTTCTTC,CASSPPGGAGNEQFF
TRBJ1-5,once,TRBD1,TRBV18,TGTGCCAGCTCACTTGGACAGGGCAGCAATCAGCCCCAGCATTTT,CASSLGQGSNQPQHF
TRBJ2-3,few,TRBD2,TRBV2,TGTGCCAGCAAGCGGGACTACTCCACAGATACGCAGTATTTT,CASKRDYSTDTQYF
TRBJ2-3,NA,NA,TRBV7-9,TGTGCCAGCAGCTTCGTCGGCACAGATACGCAGTATTTT,CASSFVGTDTQYF
TRBJ2-7,NA,TRBD1,TRBV7-9,TGTGCCAGCAGCCTAGTTGCAGGGGGCTACGAGCAGTACTTC,CASSLVAGGYEQYF
TRBJ1-5,NA,TRBD1,TRBV6-5,TGTGCCAGCAGTCCGACAGGGGGCAATCAGCCCCAGCATTTT,CASSPTGGNQPQHF
TRBJ1-1,NA,NA,TRBV21-1,TGTGCCAGCAGGACCGGGGTGAACACTGAAGCTTTCTTT,CASRTGVNTEAFF
TRBJ2-7,NA,NA,TRBV4-1,TGCGCCAGCAGCCAAGGGGCGGGCGAGCAGTACTTC,CASSQGAGEQYF
TRBJ1-4,NA,NA,TRBV7-9,TGTGCCAGCAGCTTAGATGGAGGAAATAATGAAAAACTGTTTTTT,CASSLDGGNNEKLFF
TRBJ1-4,few,TRBD1,TRBV18,TGTGCCAGCTCACGGGACAGGGATGAAAAACTGTTTTTT,CASSRDRDEKLFF
TRBJ2-1,NA,TRBD2,TRBV14,TGTGCCAGCAGTCAAGCGGGAGCCCCCTACAATGAGCAGTTCTTC,CASSQAGAPYNEQFF
TRBJ1-1,NA,NA,TRBV19,TGTGCCAGTAGTGATACAAGGGGCACTGAAGCTTTCTTT,CASSDTRGTEAFF
TRBJ1-5,NA,NA,TRBV6-6,TGTGCCAGCAGTACAGGAGGGGCGTGGAATCAGCCCCAGCATTTT,CASSTGGAWNQPQHF
TRBJ1-2,NA,TRBD1,TRBV2,TGTGCCAGCAGAGGACAGGGGGCGAATGGCTACACCTTC,CASRGQGANGYTF
TRBJ1-5,few,NA,TRBV28,TGTGCCAGCAGTCAACAACTCAAACAGGGAGGCAATCAGCCCCAGCATTTT,CASSQQLKQGGNQPQHF